Presented here are 5 T cell receptor beta chains from one specimen sequenced in a study of Ad26.COV2.S vaccination and SARS-CoV-2 variants. Treatment indicated: some 19 received Ad26.COV2.S at low or high dose, single or two shots; about 5 received placebo; per-sample allocation not given. The study sampled participants on day 63 after the first vaccine or placebo injection. Here immunoSEQ multiplex PCR was the method, and the copy in TCRdb shows in-frame clones only, minus some. The data hold about 350,000 clones, with 70% to 90% observed a single time. This material consisted of peripheral blood, taken in a trial of Ad26.COV2.S vaccine versus placebo. These receptors originate from a person aged 18-65 years who received the Ad26.COV2.S COVID-19 vaccine or a placebo.

This clone was counted once. V and J are TRBV19 and TRBJ1-2; no clear D. CDR1 and CDR2 (germline): LNHDA, SQIVND (reference sequence). The length of the CDR3 is 16 residues. The V and J ends lost 1 base and 4 bases respectively, with 16 bases between them. CDR3 nucleotide sequence: TGTGCCAGTAGTATAGGGGAACGGTTCCCCCTCTATGGCTACACCTTC. Encoded protein: CASSIGERFPLYGYTF.

This clone has ten or more counts. The V gene is TRBV6-9, the J gene TRBJ1-1; 7 bases are a match to TRBD1. The CDR3 is made up of 15 amino acids. Germline V gene sequence: CDR1 MNHGY, CDR2 SVAAGI. V lost 7 bases and J lost 2; bases outside the gene matches: 10. In DNA, the CDR3 is TGTGCCAGCATCCCCAGGGGGAATTTTAACACTGAAGCTTTCTTT. Encoded protein: CASIPRGNFNTEAFF.

V and J are TRBV5-1 and TRBJ1-2, with a tentative D call TRBD1 (5 bases). Germline values: CDR1 SGHRS, CDR2 YFSETQ. CDR3 length equals 15 residues. V was pared by 0 bases and J by 0 bases, with 9 bases between. The CDR3 coding sequence is TGCGCCAGCAGCTTGGTGGGGGGAACTAACTATGGCTACACCTTC. Amino acids: CASSLVGGTNYGYTF.

V is TRBV5-4 and J is TRBJ1-1; TRBD1 matches at 8 bases. The germline V gene has CDR1 SGHNT and CDR2 YYREEE (reference sequence). CDR3 size: 15 residues. Trimming removed 4 bases from V and 5 bases from J; junction bases left unmatched: 10. CDR3 coding DNA: TGTGCCAGCAGCCGAAGCCAGGGGGCAAAGACTGAAGCTTTCTTT. It codes for CASSRSQGAKTEAFF.

The table lists this clone with a count of one. This chain uses TRBV19 with TRBJ2-6; no firm D call. The CDR3 runs 13 residues. Germline-derived CDR1 and CDR2 are LNHDA and SQIVND (reference sequence). V lost 9 bases and J lost 0, with 6 bases in between. In nucleotides, the CDR3 is TGTGCCAGCGAAATCTCTGGGGCCAACGTCCTGACTTTC. This translates into CASEISGANVLTF. Based on the CDR3 plus reference TRBV19 and TRBJ2-6, the full variable domain is DGGITQSPKYLFRKEGQNVTLSCEQNLNHDAMYWYRQDPGQGLRLIYYSQIVNDFQKGDIAEGYSVSREKKESFPLTVTSAQKNPTAFYLCASEISGANVLTFGAGSRLTVL.